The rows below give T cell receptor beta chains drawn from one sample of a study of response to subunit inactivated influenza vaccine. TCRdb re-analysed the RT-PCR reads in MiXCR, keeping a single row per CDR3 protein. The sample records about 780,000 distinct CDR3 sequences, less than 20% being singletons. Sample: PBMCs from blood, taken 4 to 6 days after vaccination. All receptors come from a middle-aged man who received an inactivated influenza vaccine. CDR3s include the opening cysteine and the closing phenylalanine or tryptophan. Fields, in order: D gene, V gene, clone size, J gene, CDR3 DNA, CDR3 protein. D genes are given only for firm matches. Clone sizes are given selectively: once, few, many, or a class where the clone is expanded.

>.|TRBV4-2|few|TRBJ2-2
TGTGCCAGCAGCCAAGATGCAGGGGAGATCACCGGGGAGCTGTTTTTT
CASSQDAGEITGELFF
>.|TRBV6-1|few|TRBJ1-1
TGTGCCAGCAGCGTCGTAGCGAACACTGAAGCTTTCTTT
CASSVVANTEAFF
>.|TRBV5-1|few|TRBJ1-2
TGCGCCAGCAGCTTGGCCCCAGTCTATGGCTACACCTTC
CASSLAPVYGYTF
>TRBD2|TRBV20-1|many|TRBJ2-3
TGCAGTGCTAGAGAGGGGACTAGCCCAGATACGCAGTATTTT
CSAREGTSPDTQYF
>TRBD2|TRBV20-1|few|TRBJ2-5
TGCAGTGCTAGAGATGAGTCTGCGGGAGGTCTACAAGAGACCCAGTACTTC
CSARDESAGGLQETQYF
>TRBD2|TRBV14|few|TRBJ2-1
TGTGCCAGCAGCCAAGGAGGTTTGGGGACTAGTACTTTCAATGAGCAGTTCTTC
CASSQGGLGTSTFNEQFF
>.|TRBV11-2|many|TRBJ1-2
TGTGCCAGCAGCTTCCTAGGGAATCGAGGCTACACCTTC
CASSFLGNRGYTF
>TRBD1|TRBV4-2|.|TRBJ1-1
TGTGCCAGCAGCCATGGGACAGGGGGAAGTACTGAAGCTTTCTTT
CASSHGTGGSTEAFF
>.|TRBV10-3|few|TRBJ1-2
TGTGCCATCAGTCAGACCGGGTCGGCTAACTATGGCTACACCTTC
CAISQTGSANYGYTF
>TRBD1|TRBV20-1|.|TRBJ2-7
TGCAGTGCTAGAGACGTTACAGGGGAAGAGCAGTACTTC
CSARDVTGEEQYF
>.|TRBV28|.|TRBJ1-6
TGTGCCAGCAGTCCCACACAGGGTCCTAATTCACCCCTCCACTTT
CASSPTQGPNSPLHF
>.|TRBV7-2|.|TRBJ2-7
TGTGCCAGCAGCTTAGGATTGGGGGGCGCCTACGAGCAGTACTTC
CASSLGLGGAYEQYF
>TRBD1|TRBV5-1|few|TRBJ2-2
TGCGCGACAGGGGGGCCGAACACCGGGGAGCTGTTTTTT
CATGGPNTGELFF
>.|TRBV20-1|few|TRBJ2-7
TGCAGTGCGGGCGGCGGTCTCACCTACGAGCAGTACTTC
CSAGGGLTYEQYF
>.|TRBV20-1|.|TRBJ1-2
TGCAGTGCCCTTGGTGAGGGCTATGGCTACACCTTC
CSALGEGYGYTF
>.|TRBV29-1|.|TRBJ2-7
TGCAGCGTCGGGACTCTTACGGGGCACGAGCAGTACTTC
CSVGTLTGHEQYF
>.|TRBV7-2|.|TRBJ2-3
TGTGCCAGCAGCTTATGGGGTAGCGGCAGCACAGATACGCAGTATTTT
CASSLWGSGSTDTQYF
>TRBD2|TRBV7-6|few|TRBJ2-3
TGTGCCAGCAGCCTGACTAGCCGCCTCACAGATACGCAGTATTTT
CASSLTSRLTDTQYF
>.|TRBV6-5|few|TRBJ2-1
TGTGCCAGCAGTTACGATCCAGGGTACTACAATGAGCAGTTCTTC
CASSYDPGYYNEQFF
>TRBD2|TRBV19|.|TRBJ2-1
TGTGCCAGTACCCTGAGCGGGAGCTCCTACAATGAGCAGTTCTTC
CASTLSGSSYNEQFF
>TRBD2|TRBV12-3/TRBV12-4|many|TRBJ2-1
TGTGCCAGCAGCCCCCCCACTGCGGGGGGCTACAATGAGCAGTTCTTC
CASSPPTAGGYNEQFF
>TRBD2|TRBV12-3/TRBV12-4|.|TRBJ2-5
TGTGCCAGCACCCCGACTAGCGGGGGGGCTGCCCAGTACTTC
CASTPTSGGAAQYF
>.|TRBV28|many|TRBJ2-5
TGTGCCAGCACTACCCGGGCTTCCTTTCAAGAGACCCAGTACTTC
CASTTRASFQETQYF
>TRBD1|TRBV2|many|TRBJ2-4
TGTGCCAGCAGTGAGACAGGGACCAAAAACATTCAGTACTTC
CASSETGTKNIQYF
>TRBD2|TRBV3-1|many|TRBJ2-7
TGTGCCAGCAGTCCACAGCGGGGGTACGAGCAGTACTTC
CASSPQRGYEQYF
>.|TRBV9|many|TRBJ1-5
TGTGCCAGCAGCGTCGACAGCAATAGCAATCAGCCCCAGCATTTT
CASSVDSNSNQPQHF
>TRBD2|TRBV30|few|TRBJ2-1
TGTGCCTGGAGGGCAGGACTAGCGGGCTTGTCGGAGCAGTTCTTC
CAWRAGLAGLSEQFF
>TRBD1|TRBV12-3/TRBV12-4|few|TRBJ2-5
TGTGCCAGCAGTTTAACAGGGGGGAAACAAGAGACCCAGTACTTC
CASSLTGGKQETQYF
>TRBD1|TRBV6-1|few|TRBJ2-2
TGTGCCAGCAGGAAGGGGACAGTTAGCACCGGGGAGCTGTTTTTT
CASRKGTVSTGELFF
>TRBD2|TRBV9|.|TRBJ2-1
TGTGCCAGCAGCGTAGGCCTCCCAGCGGGGATTGGTGAGCAGTTCTTC
CASSVGLPAGIGEQFF
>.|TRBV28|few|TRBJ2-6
TGTGCCAGCAGCCCTGCCGGGGCTGGGGCCAACGTCCTGACTTTC
CASSPAGAGANVLTF
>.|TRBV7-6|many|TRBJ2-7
TGTGCCAGCAGCCCAGGGTGGAGCTCCTACGAGCAGTACTTC
CASSPGWSSYEQYF
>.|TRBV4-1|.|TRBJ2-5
TGCGCCAGCAGCCAAGAATCCCAATCTCTCGAGACCCAGTACTTC
CASSQESQSLETQYF
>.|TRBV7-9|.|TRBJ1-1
TGTGCCAGCAGCTTGCCATCGCGGACTGAAGCTTTCTTT
CASSLPSRTEAFF
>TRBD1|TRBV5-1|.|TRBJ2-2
TGCGCCAGCAGCTTGACGCCCGGGACAGGTGACACCGGGGAGCTGTTTTTT
CASSLTPGTGDTGELFF
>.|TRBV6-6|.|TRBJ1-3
TGTGCCAGCAAATCAGGGGCTGGAAACACCATATATTTT
CASKSGAGNTIYF
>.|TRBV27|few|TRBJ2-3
TGTGCCAGCACCCTCTTATCCGGGCGGAGGATTGGTACGCAGTATTTT
CASTLLSGRRIGTQYF
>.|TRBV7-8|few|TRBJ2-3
TGTGCCAGCAGCTTCGTGGTGGGGGAAGGTTCGCAGTATTTT
CASSFVVGEGSQYF
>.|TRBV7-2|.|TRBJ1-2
TGTGCCAGCAGCTTCCAACCTCGCCCGGGCTATGGCTACACCTTC
CASSFQPRPGYGYTF
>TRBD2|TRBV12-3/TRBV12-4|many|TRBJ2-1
TGTGCCAGCACTCTAGCGGGAGGATACAATGAGCAGTTCTTC
CASTLAGGYNEQFF
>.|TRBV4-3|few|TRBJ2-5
TGCGCCAGCAGCCAGGACAGAAAAGAGACCCAGTACTTC
CASSQDRKETQYF
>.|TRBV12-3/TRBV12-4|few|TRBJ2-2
TGTGCCAGCAGTACCGGGTTTTTCACCGGGGAGCTGTTTTTT
CASSTGFFTGELFF
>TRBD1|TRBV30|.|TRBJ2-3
TGTGCCTGCCGGGACAGGGAAACAGATACGCAGTATTTT
CACRDRETDTQYF
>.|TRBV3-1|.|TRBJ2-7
TGTGCCAGCAGCCAAGACAGGGGCCTCGGGCAGTACTTC
CASSQDRGLGQYF
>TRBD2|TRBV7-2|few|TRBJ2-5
TGTGCCAGCAGCTTACAAGCGGGGGGGTTGCTTGAGACCCAGTACTTC
CASSLQAGGLLETQYF
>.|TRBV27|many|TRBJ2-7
TGTGCCAGCAGTTTCGCGGCAGTCCGACGCGAGCAGTACTTC
CASSFAAVRREQYF
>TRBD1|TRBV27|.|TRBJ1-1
TGTGCCAGCAGGCTACAGGGGGGAGGGAACACTGAAGCTTTCTTT
CASRLQGGGNTEAFF
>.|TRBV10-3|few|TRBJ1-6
TGTGCCATCAGCGGGGCCGGTGGCTCACCCCTCCACTTT
CAISGAGGSPLHF
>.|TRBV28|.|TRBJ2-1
TGTGCCAGCAGTTATGGGAGTGGGGGCTTCGATGAGCAGTTCTTC
CASSYGSGGFDEQFF
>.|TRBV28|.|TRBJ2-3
TGTGCCAGCAGAGGCCTACCCTCAGATACGCAGTATTTT
CASRGLPSDTQYF
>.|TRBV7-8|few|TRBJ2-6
TGTGCCAGCAGCTCCCGACCGGGACCAGGGAACTCTGGGGCCAACGTCCTGACTTTC
CASSSRPGPGNSGANVLTF
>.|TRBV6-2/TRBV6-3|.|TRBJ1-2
TGTGCCAGCATGGGCAAGCCTATGAGCTATGGCTACACCTTC
CASMGKPMSYGYTF
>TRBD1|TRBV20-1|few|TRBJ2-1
TGCAGTGCTAGAGATCTAAACAGGGGGAATTACAATGAGCAGTTCTTC
CSARDLNRGNYNEQFF